This T cell receptor beta chain derives from a study of tumor-infiltrating lymphocytes in primary liver carcinoma. Turning to the study itself: Staging of the tumors gave T1-T3 N0M0, with widths of roughly 4.2 to 10 cm.

Study observations and caveats: Pairs comparing tumor with adjacent tissue or blood overlapped less than pairs drawn from tumor regions. Tumor tissue displayed a significantly greater top-250-clone fraction than blood (p = 0.039).

Points on this clonotype: Its antigen is unidentified.

The CDR3 totals 17 residues. The germline V gene encodes CDR1 MGHRA and CDR2 YSYEKL. The V end lost 2 bases, the J end lost 1 base, and 17 bases lay between the germline ends. Extraction of RNA together with DNA used roughly 20-32 mg of unsorted bulk tissue. These patients lived with chronic HBV infection and had never been treated. With a constant-region primer, TCR beta cDNA was made from about 0.55 ug of total RNA. For TCR beta, libraries were produced by three nested multiplex PCR rounds using slightly modified ARM-PCR. A C-beta reverse primer was combined with TRBV1-TRBV30 forward primers in the first two PCR rounds, and each round had 10 cycles. Via MiXCR, TCRdb re-called the multiplex PCR reads, giving one row per CDR3 protein. The sample contains about 84,000 distinct CDR3 sequences, around 70% of which appear only once.

This chain connects TRBV4-1 to TRBJ1-1; no clear D. Sequenced sample: liver tumor tissue from sampling region 1. The subset here: tumor region T1, superior pole. The source of this sequence is a middle-aged man with primary liver carcinoma and hepatitis B virus infection. The CDR3 sequence: CASSQNPPSAWNTEAFF. The CDR3 nucleotides read TGCGCCAGCAGCCAAAACCCCCCGAGTGCCTGGAACACTGAAGCTTTCTTT.